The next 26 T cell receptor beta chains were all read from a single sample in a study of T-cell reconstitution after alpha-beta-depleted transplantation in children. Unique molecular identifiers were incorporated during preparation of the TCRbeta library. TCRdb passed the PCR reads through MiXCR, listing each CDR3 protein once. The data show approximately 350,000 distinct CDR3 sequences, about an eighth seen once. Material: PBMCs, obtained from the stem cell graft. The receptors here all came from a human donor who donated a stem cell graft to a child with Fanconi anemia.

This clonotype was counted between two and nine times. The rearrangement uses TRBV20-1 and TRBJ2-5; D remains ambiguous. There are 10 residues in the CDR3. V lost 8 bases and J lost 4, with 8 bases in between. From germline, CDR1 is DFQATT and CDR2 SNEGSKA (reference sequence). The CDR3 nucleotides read TGCAGTTCTGTGGCAGAGACCCAGTACTTC. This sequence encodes CSSVAETQYF.

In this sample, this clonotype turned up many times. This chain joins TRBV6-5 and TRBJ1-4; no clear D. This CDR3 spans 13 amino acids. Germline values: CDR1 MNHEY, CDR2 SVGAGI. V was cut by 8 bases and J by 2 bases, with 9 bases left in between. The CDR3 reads CASSRVTNEKLFF. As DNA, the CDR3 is TGTGCCAGCTCGAGGGTGACTAATGAAAAACTGTTTTTT.

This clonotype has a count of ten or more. DNA for the CDR3: TGCGCCAGCAGCCAAGATTTCAAGGGCGGAGAGACCCAGTACTTC. Protein: CASSQDFKGGETQYF. The rearrangement uses TRBV4-3 and TRBJ2-5, with unresolved D. This CDR3 spans 15 amino acids. With 0 bases removed from V and 4 bases from J, the gap between germline ends came to 12 bases. Germline V lookup: CDR1 LGHNA, CDR2 YSLEER.

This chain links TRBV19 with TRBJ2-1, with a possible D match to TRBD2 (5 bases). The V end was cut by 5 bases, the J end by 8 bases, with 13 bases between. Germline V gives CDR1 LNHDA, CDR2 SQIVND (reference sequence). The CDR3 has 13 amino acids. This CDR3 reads CASSPKPGDEQFF. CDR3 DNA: TGTGCCAGTAGTCCAAAGCCCGGGGATGAGCAGTTCTTC.

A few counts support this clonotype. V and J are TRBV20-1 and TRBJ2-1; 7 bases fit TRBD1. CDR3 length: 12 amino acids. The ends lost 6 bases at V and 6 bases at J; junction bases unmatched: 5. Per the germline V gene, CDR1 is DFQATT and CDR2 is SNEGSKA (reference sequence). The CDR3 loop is CSANDRVNEQFF. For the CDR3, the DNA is TGCAGTGCCAATGACAGGGTCAATGAGCAGTTCTTC.

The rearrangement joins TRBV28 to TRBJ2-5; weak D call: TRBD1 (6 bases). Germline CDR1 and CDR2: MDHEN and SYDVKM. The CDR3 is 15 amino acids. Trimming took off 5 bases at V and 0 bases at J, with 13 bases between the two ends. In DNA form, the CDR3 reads TGTGCCAGCAGTAGATCAGGACAGTACCAAGAGACCCAGTACTTC. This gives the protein CASSRSGQYQETQYF.

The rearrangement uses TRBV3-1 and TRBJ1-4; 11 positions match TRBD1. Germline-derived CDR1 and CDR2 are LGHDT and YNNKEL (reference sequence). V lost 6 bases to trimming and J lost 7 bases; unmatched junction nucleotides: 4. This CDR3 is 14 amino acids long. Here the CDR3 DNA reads TGTGCCAGCAGTCTCGGGACAGGGGGTGAAAAACTGTTTTTT. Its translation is CASSLGTGGEKLFF.

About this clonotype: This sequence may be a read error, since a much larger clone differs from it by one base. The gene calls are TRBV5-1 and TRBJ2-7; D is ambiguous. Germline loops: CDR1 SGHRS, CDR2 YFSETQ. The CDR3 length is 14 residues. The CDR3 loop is CASSLPENSYEEYF. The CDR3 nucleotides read TGCGCCAGCAGCTTGCCAGAGAACTCCTACGAGGAGTACTTC.

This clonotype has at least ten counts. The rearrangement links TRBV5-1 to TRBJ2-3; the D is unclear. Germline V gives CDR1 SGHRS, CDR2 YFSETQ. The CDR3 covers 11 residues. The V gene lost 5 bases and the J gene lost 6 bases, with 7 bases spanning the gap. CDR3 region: CASRERDTQYF. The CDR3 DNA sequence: TGCGCCAGCAGGGAGAGGGATACGCAGTATTTT.

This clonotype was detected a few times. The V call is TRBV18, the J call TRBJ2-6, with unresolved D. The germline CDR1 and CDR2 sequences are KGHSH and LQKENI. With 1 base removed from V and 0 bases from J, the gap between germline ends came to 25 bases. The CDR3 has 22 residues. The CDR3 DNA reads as TGTGCCAGCTCACCACTCCCCCCTCCTGGTGCGGTTGTGAGCTCTGGGGCCAACGTCCTGACTTTC. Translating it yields CASSPLPPPGAVVSSGANVLTF.

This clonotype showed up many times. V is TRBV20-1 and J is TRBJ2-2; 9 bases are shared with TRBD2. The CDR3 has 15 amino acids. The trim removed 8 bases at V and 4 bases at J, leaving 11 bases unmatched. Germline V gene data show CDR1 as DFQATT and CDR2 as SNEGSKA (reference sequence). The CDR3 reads CSFLRAGGSTGELFF. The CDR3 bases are TGCAGTTTCCTGAGAGCGGGGGGTTCCACCGGGGAGCTGTTTTTT.

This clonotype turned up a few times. The CDR3 loop is CASSDPTGDTEAFF. The CDR3 coding sequence is TGCGCCAGCAGCGACCCAACAGGGGACACTGAAGCTTTCTTT. V is TRBV5-1 and J is TRBJ1-1; 7 positions agree with TRBD1. Germline values: CDR1 SGHRS, CDR2 YFSETQ. Trimming cost V 4 bases and J 3 bases; bases outside gene matches: 6. The CDR3 is 14 amino acids.

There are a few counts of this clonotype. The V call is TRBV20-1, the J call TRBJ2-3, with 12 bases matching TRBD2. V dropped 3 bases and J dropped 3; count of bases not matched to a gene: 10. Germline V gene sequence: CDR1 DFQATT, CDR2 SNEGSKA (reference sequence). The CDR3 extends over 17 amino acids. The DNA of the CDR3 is TGCAGTGCTAGTAAGGCTAGCGGGGGGGCCGAGACAGATACGCAGTATTTT. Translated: CSASKASGGAETDTQYF.

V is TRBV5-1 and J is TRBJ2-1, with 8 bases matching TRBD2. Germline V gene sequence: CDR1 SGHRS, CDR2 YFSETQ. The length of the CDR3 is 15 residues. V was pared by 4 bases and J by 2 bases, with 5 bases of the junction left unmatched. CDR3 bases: TGCGCCAGCAGCGCAAACGGGGGGGCCTACAATGAGCAGTTCTTC. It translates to CASSANGGAYNEQFF.

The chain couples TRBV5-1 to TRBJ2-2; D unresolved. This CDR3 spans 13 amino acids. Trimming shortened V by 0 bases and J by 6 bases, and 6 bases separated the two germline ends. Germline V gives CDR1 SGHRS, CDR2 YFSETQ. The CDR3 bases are TGCGCCAGCAGCTTGGCGGCAGCCGGGGAGCTGTTTTTT. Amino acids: CASSLAAAGELFF.

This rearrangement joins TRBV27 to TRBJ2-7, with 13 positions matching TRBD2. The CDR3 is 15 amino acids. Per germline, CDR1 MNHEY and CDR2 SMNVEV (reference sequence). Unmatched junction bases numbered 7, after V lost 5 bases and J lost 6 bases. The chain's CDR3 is CASSLGTSGVGEQYF. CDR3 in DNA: TGTGCCAGCAGTCTTGGGACTAGCGGGGTCGGCGAGCAGTACTTC.

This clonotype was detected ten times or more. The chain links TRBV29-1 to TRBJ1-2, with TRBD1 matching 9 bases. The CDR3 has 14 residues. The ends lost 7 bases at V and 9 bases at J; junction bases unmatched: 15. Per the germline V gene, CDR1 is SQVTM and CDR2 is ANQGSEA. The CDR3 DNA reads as TGCAGCGCCGCCGGAGAGGGACAGGGAAGGAGCTACACCTTC. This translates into CSAAGEGQGRSYTF.

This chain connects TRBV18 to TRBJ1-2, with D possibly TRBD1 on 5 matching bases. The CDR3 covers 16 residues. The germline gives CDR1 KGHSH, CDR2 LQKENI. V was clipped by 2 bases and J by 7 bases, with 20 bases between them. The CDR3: CASSPTPDGDAAGYTF. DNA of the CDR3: TGTGCCAGCTCACCAACGCCCGACGGGGACGCCGCTGGCTACACCTTC.

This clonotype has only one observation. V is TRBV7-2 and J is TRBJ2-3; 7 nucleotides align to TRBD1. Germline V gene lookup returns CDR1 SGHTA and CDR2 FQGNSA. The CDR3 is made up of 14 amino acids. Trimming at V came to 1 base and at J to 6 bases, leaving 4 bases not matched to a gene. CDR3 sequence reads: CASSLGQGFDTQYF. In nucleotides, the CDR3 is TGTGCCAGCAGCTTAGGACAGGGATTCGATACGCAGTATTTT. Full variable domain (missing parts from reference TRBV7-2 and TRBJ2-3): GAGVSQSPSNKVTEKGKDVELRCDPISGHTALYWYRQSLGQGLEFLIYFQGNSAPDKSGLPSDRFSAERTGGSVSTLTIQRTQQEDSAVYLCASSLGQGFDTQYFGPGTRLTVL.

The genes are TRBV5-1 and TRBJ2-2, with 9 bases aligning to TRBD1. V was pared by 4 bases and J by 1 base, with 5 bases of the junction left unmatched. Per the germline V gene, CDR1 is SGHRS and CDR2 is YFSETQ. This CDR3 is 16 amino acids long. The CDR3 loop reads CASSRTGGMNTGELFF. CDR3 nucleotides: TGCGCCAGCAGCAGAACAGGGGGCATGAACACCGGGGAGCTGTTTTTT.

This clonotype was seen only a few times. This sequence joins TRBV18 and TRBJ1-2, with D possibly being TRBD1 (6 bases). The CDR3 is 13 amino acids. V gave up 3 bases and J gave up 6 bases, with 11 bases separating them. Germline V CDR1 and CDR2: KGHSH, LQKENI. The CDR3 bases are TGTGCCAGCTCACCCCTTAGGGGGGATGGCTACACCTTC. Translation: CASSPLRGDGYTF.

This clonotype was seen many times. CDR3 protein: CASSLSGQGYNEQFF. CDR3 nucleotides: TGTGCCAGCAGTTTGTCGGGACAGGGTTATAATGAGCAGTTCTTC. The chain is built from TRBV12-3 or TRBV12-4 and TRBJ2-1; 9 bases agree with TRBD1. V shed 3 bases and J 7 bases; nucleotides not matched to a gene: 7. This CDR3 region has 15 residues.

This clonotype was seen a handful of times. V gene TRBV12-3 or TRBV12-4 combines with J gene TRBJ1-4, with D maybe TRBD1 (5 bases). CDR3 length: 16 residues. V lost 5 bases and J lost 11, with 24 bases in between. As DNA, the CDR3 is TGTGCCAGCAGTCACCTGAAGGGAGGACAAGCGGAGAAACTGTTTTTT. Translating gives CASSHLKGGQAEKLFF.

CDR3 protein: CASSYPGLAEYNEQFF. The DNA for the CDR3 is TGTGCCAGCAGCTACCCTGGACTAGCCGAATACAATGAGCAGTTCTTC. The rearrangement joins TRBV5-5 to TRBJ2-1; 8 bases are shared with TRBD2. CDR1 and CDR2 from the germline V gene are SGHKS and YYEKEE (reference sequence). The junction had 9 bases not matched to a gene; V was cut back by 3 bases and J by 4 bases. CDR3 size: 16 residues.

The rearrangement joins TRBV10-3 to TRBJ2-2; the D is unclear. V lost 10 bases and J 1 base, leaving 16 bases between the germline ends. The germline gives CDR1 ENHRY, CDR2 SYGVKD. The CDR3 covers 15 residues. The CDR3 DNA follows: TGTGCCACCTCCATATCGCCCCTGAACACCGGGGAGCTGTTTTTT. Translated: CATSISPLNTGELFF.

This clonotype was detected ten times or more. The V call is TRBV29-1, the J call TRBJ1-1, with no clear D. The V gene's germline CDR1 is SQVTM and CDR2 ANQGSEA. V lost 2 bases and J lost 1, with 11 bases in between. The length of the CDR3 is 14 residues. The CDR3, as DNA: TGCAGCGTTGAACCGGGTAGAGGGAACACTGAAGCTTTCTTT. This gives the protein CSVEPGRGNTEAFF. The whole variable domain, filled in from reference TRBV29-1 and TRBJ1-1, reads SAVISQKPSRDICQRGTSLTIQCQVDSQVTMMFWYRQQPGQSLTLIATANQGSEATYESGFVIDKFPISRPNLTFSTLTVSNMSPEDSSIYLCSVEPGRGNTEAFFGQGTRLTVV.